These 14 T cell receptor beta chains were sequenced from one sample in a study of T-cell reconstitution after alpha-beta-depleted transplantation in children. TCRbeta library construction was performed incorporating unique molecular identifiers. TCRdb processed the PCR reads anew with MiXCR; each CDR3 protein has one entry. The profile covers 670,000 or so distinct CDR3 sequences, with approximately 14% appearing a single time and 0.79% taken by the ten largest. Specimen: PBMCs, collected before TCRalphabeta/CD19-depleted stem cell transplant. All receptors derive from a girl aged 2 to 10 with congenital amegakaryocytic thrombocytopenia, due to receive a stem cell transplant.

This clonotype was counted ten times or more. The chain links TRBV29-1 to TRBJ2-3; 9 nucleotides align to TRBD1. V gave up 7 bases and J gave up 2 bases; unmatched junction bases: 7. CDR3 size: 14 residues. Germline V gives CDR1 SQVTM, CDR2 ANQGSEA. The CDR3: CSETGTGITDTQYF. DNA of the CDR3: TGCAGCGAAACCGGGACAGGGATCACAGATACGCAGTATTTT.

Concerning this clonotype itself: A read error may explain this, as a much larger clone is one base away. The gene calls are TRBV20-1 and TRBJ2-7; TRBD2 agrees at 10 bases. The germline gives CDR1 DFQATT, CDR2 SNEGSKA (reference sequence). The CDR3 sequence is 13 residues long. J lost 1 base, V lost 7 bases, and 4 bases had no gene match. CDR3 region: CSGASGRSYEQYF. DNA of the CDR3: TGCAGTGGCGCTAGCGGGAGATCCTACGAGCAGTACTTC.

The chain joins TRBV5-1 to TRBJ2-2; no clear D gene. The CDR3 is 18 residues long. Per germline, CDR1 SGHRS and CDR2 YFSETQ. The V and J ends lost 3 bases and 7 bases respectively, with 25 bases between them. This chain's CDR3 is CASSYRRYLLPLGGELFF. CDR3 sequence (DNA): TGCGCCAGCAGCTATCGAAGATATCTTCTCCCCCTAGGCGGGGAGCTGTTTTTT.

This clonotype was found many times. The rearrangement links TRBV29-1 to TRBJ2-1; no firm D call. Deletions cut 1 base from V and 9 bases from J, with 4 bases between. The V gene's germline CDR1 is SQVTM and CDR2 ANQGSEA. The CDR3 is 10 amino acids. The CDR3 DNA reads as TGCAGCGTTGAAGGCGGTGAGCAGTTCTTC. As protein: CSVEGGEQFF.

This clonotype has a count of ten or more. The chain joins TRBV7-6 to TRBJ2-1; TRBD2 agrees at 12 bases. Trimming took 5 bases from V and 9 from J; bases not matched to a gene: 11. The germline V gene has CDR1 SGHVS and CDR2 FNYEAQ. The CDR3 sequence is 16 residues long. The CDR3 region is CASSPPTSGSESEQFF. The CDR3 DNA follows: TGTGCCAGCAGCCCGCCGACTAGCGGGAGTGAAAGTGAGCAGTTCTTC.

For this clonotype: At one end the junction does not follow the germline gene, possibly because of a read error. The rearrangement uses TRBV5-1 and TRBJ2-1; TRBD2 matches at 16 bases. The length of the CDR3 is 22 residues. Looked up from germline, CDR1 is SGHRS and CDR2 is YFSETQ. The CDR3 coding sequence is TGCGCCAGCAGTTTGGGCCCGGGACTAGCGGGAGGGCCGGGCACATCCTACAATGAGCAGTTCTTC. It codes for CASSLGPGLAGGPGTSYNEQFF.

A word on this clonotype: Given the absence of the conserved phenylalanine or tryptophan at the CDR3 end, a read error is likely. Because the CDR3's place on the DNA is in doubt, the DNA is left out and the CDR3 is given as listed by TCRdb. The rearrangement links TRBV7-2 to TRBJ2-1. The CDR3 region is 11 residues in length, termini included. Germline V CDR1 and CDR2: SGHTA, FQGNSA. The CDR3 is CASSLGPVEFS.

This clonotype was seen repeatedly, ten times or more. The chain joins TRBV12-3 or TRBV12-4 to TRBJ1-6; D gene unclear. CDR3 length: 15 amino acids. Trimming took off 1 base at V and 5 bases at J, with 9 bases between the two ends. The CDR3 protein is CASSLGTGDNSPLHF. DNA for the CDR3: TGTGCCAGCAGTTTAGGGACGGGTGATAATTCACCCCTCCACTTT.

This clonotype was seen more than once but under ten times. This sequence joins TRBV5-1 and TRBJ2-5, with 9 bases aligning to TRBD1. J lost 4 bases, V lost 4 bases, and 11 bases had no gene match. The CDR3 covers 16 residues. Germline CDR1 reads SGHRS; CDR2 reads YFSETQ. This chain's CDR3 is CASSPLTGGMSETQYF. CDR3 DNA sequence: TGCGCCAGCAGCCCATTGACAGGGGGGATGTCAGAGACCCAGTACTTC.

This clonotype was counted between two and nine times. The rearrangement joins TRBV14 to TRBJ2-1; TRBD2 aligns across 8 bases. The trim removed 8 bases at V and 5 bases at J, leaving 5 bases unmatched. Germline CDR1 reads SGHDN; CDR2 reads FVKESK. The CDR3 sequence is 13 residues long. The CDR3 here is CASQSGSHNEQFF. In DNA form, the CDR3 reads TGTGCCAGCCAAAGCGGGAGCCACAATGAGCAGTTCTTC.

This clonotype was picked up many times. V gene TRBV5-1 combines with J gene TRBJ1-6; D ambiguous. Deletions cut 1 base from V and 7 bases from J, with 9 bases between. Germline values: CDR1 SGHRS, CDR2 YFSETQ. CDR3 size: 14 residues. This chain's CDR3 is CASSLRNENSPLHF. Here the CDR3 DNA reads TGCGCCAGCAGCTTGAGGAACGAAAATTCACCCCTCCACTTT.

The chain carries TRBV5-1 and TRBJ2-5; D is unclear. The CDR3 has 14 residues. Trimming took 4 bases from V and 1 from J, leaving 11 bases between them. Germline V lookup: CDR1 SGHRS, CDR2 YFSETQ. The CDR3 reads CASSGRSPQETQYF. The CDR3 bases are TGCGCCAGCAGCGGTAGGAGCCCCCAAGAGACCCAGTACTTC.

Many counts were recorded for this clonotype. V usage is TRBV7-2 and J usage is TRBJ2-1; 13 nucleotides align to TRBD2. V lost 5 bases to trimming and J lost 4 bases; unmatched junction nucleotides: 5. The germline V gene has CDR1 SGHTA and CDR2 FQGNSA. The CDR3 loop spans 16 amino acids. The CDR3 DNA is TGTGCCAGCAGCCAACTAGCGGGAGGGGTATACAATGAGCAGTTCTTC. Its translation: CASSQLAGGVYNEQFF.

This rearrangement joins TRBV7-2 to TRBJ2-1; no reliable D call. Germline-derived CDR1 and CDR2 are SGHTA and FQGNSA. V was shortened by 8 bases and J by 5 bases, with 19 bases between the two germline ends. The CDR3 is 15 amino acids. The CDR3 nucleotides read TGTGCCAGCCGCCGTCGACCAATGGATGACAATGAGCAGTTCTTC. This gives the protein CASRRRPMDDNEQFF.